This T cell receptor beta chain was identified in a study of neurological immune-mediated disorders. This clonotype has a count of ten or more. The germline V gene has CDR1 MGHDK and CDR2 SYGVNS. This CDR3 is built from 16 residues. The V gene lost 4 bases and the J gene lost 5 bases, with 18 bases spanning the gap. TCRdb called the 5' RACE reads again in MiXCR, with one record for every CDR3 protein. Altogether some 32,000 distinct CDR3 sequences are present, approximately 15% being singletons, with the ten largest covering 27%. This TCR came from a man between 65 and 85 years old in good health. The chain links TRBV25-1 to TRBJ2-1; TRBD2 might be the D (6 bases). Sequenced sample: PBMCs. CDR3 bases: TGTGCCAGCAGTGTTGCGGGACTCTCCCGCAACAATGAGCAGTTCTTC. Translating it yields CASSVAGLSRNNEQFF.